This TCR beta chain was captured in a study of blood T cell repertoires in COVID-19. About the study: From T cells, B-cell-depleted T cells, or PBMCs came the material, which was cDNA or gDNA.

Cohorts were assigned according to the clinical history that participants reported. The CDR3 spans 17 residues. Germline V gives CDR1 SGDLS, CDR2 YYNGEE. V shed 0 bases, J shed 1 base, and the junction held 5 bases outside the gene matches. Clones were read by immunoSEQ multiplex PCR, and TCRdb kept only the in-frame ones, dropping some. This sample has around 200,000 clones; roughly 86% occur once, and the top ten carry around 5.7%. The rearrangement links TRBV9 to TRBJ2-2; 8 bases are a match to TRBD1. Sequenced input: PBMCs or T cells enriched from blood (not recorded which). The receptor comes from a man aged 35 to 55 with acute COVID-19. The CDR3 loop is CASSVALGTGNTGELFF. The CDR3 DNA is TGTGCCAGCAGCGTAGCTTTGGGGACAGGGAACACCGGGGAGCTGTTTTTT.